Given below is one T cell receptor (beta chain) in context. The V gene lost 0 bases and the J gene lost 2 bases, with 12 bases spanning the gap. CDR1 and CDR2 from the germline V gene are SGHRS and YFSETQ. The CDR3 is 15 residues long. This record belongs to a study of control samples from healthy donors and cancer patients. The table came from immunoSEQ multiplex PCR; TCRdb's copy has only in-frame clones and leaves some out. The data contain about 82,000 clones, approximately 87% of them singletons. The chain employs TRBV5-1 and TRBJ2-7; D remains ambiguous. The origin of this receptor is a man aged 45-65 years in good health. Sequenced material: blood. The CDR3 sequence is CASSLGSNPTYEQYF. In DNA, the CDR3 is TGCGCCAGCAGCTTGGGTTCCAATCCTACCTACGAGCAGTACTTC.